This T cell receptor (beta chain) was found in a study of OX40 agonist ivuxolimab in advanced cancers. Study details: Participants, roughly 80% male, averaged roughly 60 years of age, ranging from 23 to 79. General study points: Those patients achieving a partial response at 0.1-3.0 mg/kg showed among the lowest clonal expansion. Clonal expansion by week 6 occurred in CD4+ and CD8+ blood T cells (at 0.1 to 3.0 mg/kg).

A remark on this clone: Its antigen is still unknown.

People who had autoimmune disease history or systemic immunosuppression were excluded. Clones were read by immunoSEQ multiplex PCR, and TCRdb kept only the in-frame ones, dropping some. This table has approximately 100,000 clones, 70% to 85% appearing once. The clonotype originates from an adult with an advanced solid tumor such as melanoma, head and neck, liver or kidney cancer. Sequences were derived from CD4+ or CD8+ T cells sorted from blood, sampled in a trial of the OX40 agonist ivuxolimab.

The CDR3: CASMSGMNTEAFF. The CDR3 DNA follows: TGCGCCAGCATGTCAGGGATGAACACTGAAGCTTTCTTT. The chain has TRBV5-1 and TRBJ1-1; weak D call: TRBD1 (5 bases). Germline loops: CDR1 SGHRS, CDR2 YFSETQ. Trimming took 6 bases from V and 0 from J, leaving 9 bases between them. The CDR3 length is 13 residues.